The 31 T cell receptor beta chains below all came from one sample that was sequenced in a study of cytomegalovirus exposure and HLA in healthy donors. Primers included in the PCR were 60 Vbeta and 13 Jbeta primers. Sequenced by immunoSEQ multiplex PCR; TCRdb stores in-frame clones only, minus some. This sample has 150,000 or so clones, with roughly 84% found just once. The specimen sequenced was PBMCs. The receptors here all came from a boy aged 2 to 10 in good health and CMV-seronegative.

In this sample, this clone turned up once. This chain uses TRBV4-1 with TRBJ2-7; D might be TRBD2 (6 bases). Germline lookup yields CDR1 MGHRA and CDR2 YSYEKL. CDR3 length equals 16 residues. Trimming shortened V by 1 base and J by 0 bases, and 13 bases separated the two germline ends. CDR3 sequence reads: CASSQVVELASYEQYF. DNA of the CDR3: TGCGCCAGCAGCCAAGTGGTGGAACTAGCCTCCTACGAGCAGTACTTC.

In this sample, this clone turned up once. The chain joins TRBV27 to TRBJ2-1; 9 positions match TRBD1. The CDR3 is made up of 18 amino acids. Germline V lookup: CDR1 MNHEY, CDR2 SMNVEV (reference sequence). V was pared by 2 bases and J by 0 bases, with 8 bases of the junction left unmatched. DNA for the CDR3: TGTGCCAGCAGTTTAACTCGGACAGGGGACTTCTCCTACAATGAGCAGTTCTTC. This sequence encodes CASSLTRTGDFSYNEQFF.

The genes are TRBV9 and TRBJ2-3; possibly TRBD2 for D (5 bases). Trimming stripped 4 bases from V and 6 bases from J, with 21 bases between. CDR3 length equals 16 residues. CDR1 is SGDLS and CDR2 is YYNGEE in the germline V gene. CDR3 sequence: CASSPRLASYGDTQYF. DNA for the CDR3: TGTGCCAGCAGCCCCCGTCTAGCTTCTTATGGGGATACGCAGTATTTT.

This clone came up once. This chain uses TRBV6-5 with TRBJ2-7; perhaps TRBD1 as D (6 bases). The germline gives CDR1 MNHEY, CDR2 SVGAGI. The CDR3 runs to 11 residues. The V gene lost 10 bases and the J gene lost 6 bases, with 13 bases spanning the gap. The CDR3, as DNA: TGTGCCACCCACCAAGGGGGCGAGCAGTACTTC. It yields the protein CATHQGGEQYF.

The V and J genes are TRBV4-1 and TRBJ2-1; unclear D gene. The V end was cut by 0 bases, the J end by 8 bases, with 8 bases between. The germline CDR1 and CDR2 sequences are MGHRA and YSYEKL. This CDR3 has 13 amino acids. CDR3 in DNA: TGCGCCAGCAGCCAAGAACGCGCGGATGAGCAGTTCTTC. This sequence encodes CASSQERADEQFF.

V gene TRBV11-2 combines with J gene TRBJ2-5; tentatively, D is TRBD1 (6 bases). TRBJ2-7 matches the DNA end more closely, so the J call is doubtful. Germline CDR1 and CDR2: SGHAT and FQNNGV. The CDR3 extends over 14 amino acids. The CDR3 loop reads CASSAGVQGYEQYF. The CDR3 DNA reads TGTGCCAGCAGCGCAGGAGTACAGGGCTACGAGCAGTACTTC.

The chain joins TRBV5-4 to TRBJ1-2; D is possibly TRBD1 (6 bases). Germline CDR1 and CDR2: SGHNT and YYREEE (reference sequence). The CDR3 consists of 14 residues. V was clipped by 4 bases and J by 8 bases, with 18 bases between them. CDR3 sequence: CASSPPDRRGGYTF. The CDR3, as DNA: TGTGCCAGCAGCCCCCCCGACAGGAGAGGAGGCTACACCTTC.

The gene calls are TRBV18 and TRBJ2-7; TRBD1 aligns across 7 bases. The CDR3 totals 14 residues. The germline V gene encodes CDR1 KGHSH and CDR2 LQKENI. J lost 5 bases, V lost 2 bases, and 6 bases had no gene match. The CDR3 DNA reads TGTGCCAGCTCACCAACGACAGGGCAGAACGAGCAGTACTTC. Its translation is CASSPTTGQNEQYF.

In this sample, this clone turned up once. The J gene is TRBJ1-6, the V gene TRBV27; 7 nucleotides agree with TRBD1. Germline V gene sequence: CDR1 MNHEY, CDR2 SMNVEV (reference sequence). The junction had 9 bases not matched to a gene; V was cut back by 5 bases and J by 5 bases. The CDR3 is 16 residues long. DNA for the CDR3: TGTGCCAGCAGTCTAACCCCGGGACAGAATAATTCACCCCTCCACTTT. It encodes CASSLTPGQNNSPLHF.

The chain links TRBV5-1 to TRBJ2-6, with a possible D match to TRBD2 (5 bases). The CDR3 is 16 amino acids. The ends were cut back, 9 bases at V and 0 bases at J, with 16 bases in the middle. The V gene's germline CDR1 is SGHRS and CDR2 YFSETQ. CDR3 sequence reads: CATRAEINSGANVLTF. The CDR3 nucleotides are TGCGCCACCAGAGCGGAAATTAACTCTGGGGCCAACGTCCTGACTTTC.

The chain carries TRBV10-1 and TRBJ2-7, with a possible D match to TRBD1 (6 bases). This CDR3 is 14 amino acids long. Between the trimmed V and J ends, which lost 6 bases and 7 bases, there was a span of 19 bases. The V gene's germline CDR1 is WNHNN and CDR2 SYGVQD (reference sequence). The CDR3 coding sequence is TGCGCCAGCAGCGCACAGGGATTCCCGGGGGAGCAGTACTTC. Protein product: CASSAQGFPGEQYF.

This chain connects TRBV5-8 to TRBJ2-5; possible D gene TRBD2, 5 bases. The V end lost 0 bases, the J end lost 4 bases, and 16 bases lay between the germline ends. CDR1 and CDR2 (germline): SGHTS, YDEGEE. This CDR3 spans 16 amino acids. The DNA of the CDR3 is TGTGCCAGCAGCTTGGCCGAGAGGGTACTGAGAGAGACCCAGTACTTC. It encodes CASSLAERVLRETQYF.

This chain uses TRBV10-2 with TRBJ2-3; 7 positions agree with TRBD2. V shed 0 bases, J shed 6 bases, and the junction held 12 bases outside the gene matches. The CDR3 consists of 17 residues. Germline CDR1 reads WSHSY; CDR2 reads SAAADI. CDR3 region: CASSESSQPSGRDTQYF. CDR3 sequence (DNA): TGCGCCAGCAGTGAGTCGAGTCAACCTAGCGGACGGGATACGCAGTATTTT.

The V gene is TRBV5-1, the J gene TRBJ2-5; 11 bases match TRBD2. CDR3 length: 15 residues. V lost 4 bases to trimming and J lost 2 bases; unmatched junction nucleotides: 4. Looked up from germline, CDR1 is SGHRS and CDR2 is YFSETQ. CDR3 sequence: CASSPGLAEQETQYF. For the CDR3, the DNA is TGCGCCAGCAGCCCGGGACTAGCGGAACAAGAGACCCAGTACTTC.

V is TRBV6-4 and J is TRBJ2-7; weak D call: TRBD1 (5 bases). V was pared by 3 bases and J by 1 base, with 10 bases between. Germline V lookup: CDR1 MRHNA, CDR2 SNTAGT. The CDR3 is 14 amino acids. The CDR3 nucleotides are TGTGCCAGCAGTGAACAGGACGGATCCTACGAGCAGTACTTC. Its protein is CASSEQDGSYEQYF.

This chain joins TRBV7-2 and TRBJ2-1; weak D call: TRBD1 (6 bases). The germline V gene has CDR1 SGHTA and CDR2 FQGNSA. Trimming shortened V by 2 bases and J by 4 bases, and 12 bases separated the two germline ends. This CDR3 region has 15 residues. The CDR3 sequence is CASSLLPGAYNEQFF. As DNA, the CDR3 is TGTGCCAGCAGCTTATTGCCAGGGGCTTACAATGAGCAGTTCTTC.

The chain has TRBV19 and TRBJ2-3; tentatively, D is TRBD2 (5 bases). CDR1 is LNHDA and CDR2 is SQIVND in the germline V gene (reference sequence). V gave up 3 bases and J gave up 0 bases, with 10 bases separating them. This CDR3 contains 15 residues. This chain's CDR3 is CASSIEGPSTDTQYF. Written as DNA, the CDR3 is TGTGCCAGTAGTATCGAGGGTCCTAGCACAGATACGCAGTATTTT.

The V and J genes are TRBV11-2 and TRBJ1-1; D is unclear. This CDR3 contains 14 residues. Deletions cut 5 bases from V and 0 bases from J, with 10 bases between. Germline CDR1 SGHAT, CDR2 FQNNGV. The CDR3 DNA is TGTGCCAGCAGCAACCCTCGGGTGAACACTGAAGCTTTCTTT. Translating gives CASSNPRVNTEAFF.

V and J are TRBV19 and TRBJ2-1, with D perhaps matching TRBD2 (5 bases). The germline V and J ends were trimmed by 6 bases and 6 bases, with 15 bases remaining between them. The germline V gene encodes CDR1 LNHDA and CDR2 SQIVND (reference sequence). The CDR3 has 14 amino acids. The DNA for the CDR3 is TGTGCCAGTAGCCGGACTCCCTTACTCAATGAGCAGTTCTTC. It is translated as CASSRTPLLNEQFF.

This clone was counted once. The chain employs TRBV5-1 and TRBJ1-4; no firm D call. V shed 0 bases and J shed 4 bases, with 13 bases lying between them. The CDR3 is 16 residues long. Germline CDR1 SGHRS, CDR2 YFSETQ. CDR3 sequence: CASSLEGLTSNEKLFF. In DNA, the CDR3 is TGCGCCAGCAGCTTGGAAGGACTGACAAGTAATGAAAAACTGTTTTTT.

The V and J genes are TRBV21-1 and TRBJ2-5; TRBD1 was called by the table and not checked on the DNA. TRBV21-1 is deemed a pseudogene. The CDR3 length is 16 residues. CDR3 nucleotide sequence: TGTGCCAGCAGCAAGGACGACAGGGGATTAAGTGAGACCCAGTACTTC. Residues: CASSKDDRGLSETQYF.

The V gene is TRBV7-8, the J gene TRBJ2-7; possibly TRBD2 for D (6 bases). Looked up from germline, CDR1 is SGHVS and CDR2 is FQNEAQ. V was cut by 5 bases and J by 2 bases, with 13 bases left in between. The CDR3 covers 14 residues. The CDR3 region has the DNA TGTGCCAGCAGCCCGCGGGACGGGACCTACGAGCAGTACTTC. Its translation is CASSPRDGTYEQYF. Based on the CDR3 plus reference TRBV7-8 and TRBJ2-7, the full variable domain is GAGVSQSPRYKVAKRGQDVALRCDPISGHVSLFWYQQALGQGPEFLTYFQNEAQLDKSGLPSDRFFAERPEGSVSTLKIQRTQQEDSAVYLCASSPRDGTYEQYFGPGTRLTVT.

In its sample, this clone was seen once. V and J are TRBV5-4 and TRBJ2-7, with D perhaps matching TRBD2 (6 bases). Trimming removed 2 bases from V and 3 bases from J, with 15 bases in between. The CDR3 totals 15 residues. Germline CDR1 SGHNT, CDR2 YYREEE (reference sequence). This chain's CDR3 is CASSFVAGLSYEQYF. In nucleotides, the CDR3 is TGTGCCAGCAGCTTTGTGGCGGGATTAAGCTACGAGCAGTACTTC. Full variable domain (missing parts from reference TRBV5-4 and TRBJ2-7): ETGVTQSPTHLIKTRGQQVTLRCSSQSGHNTVSWYQQALGQGPQFIFQYYREEENGRGNFPPRFSGLQFPNYSSELNVNALELDDSALYLCASSFVAGLSYEQYFGPGTRLTVT.

The gene calls are TRBV2 and TRBJ2-5; D is possibly TRBD2 (7 bases). Germline V gives CDR1 SNHLY, CDR2 FYNNEI. The CDR3 is 15 residues long. V was shortened by 9 bases and J by 5 bases, with 22 bases between the two germline ends. CDR3: CASSGGAFIYETQYF. The CDR3 DNA reads as TGTGCCAGTTCTGGGGGGGCGTTTATTTACGAGACCCAGTACTTC.

The chain joins TRBV7-3 to TRBJ2-5, with 10 bases identical to TRBD2. The CDR3 has 14 residues. The germline gives CDR1 SGHTA, CDR2 FQGTGA. The V segment lost 4 bases and the J segment 2 bases; nucleotides outside the gene matches: 1. The CDR3 loop is CASSSLAGQETQYF. CDR3 nucleotides: TGTGCCAGCAGCTCACTAGCGGGACAAGAGACCCAGTACTTC.

This CDR3 reads CASSTSDRGRPEAFF. The CDR3 region has the DNA TGTGCCAGCAGCACTTCAGACAGGGGGAGGCCTGAAGCTTTCTTT. This sequence joins TRBV21-1 and TRBJ1-1; the table's D gene call, TRBD1, was not cross checked with the DNA. TRBV21-1 is flagged as a pseudogene. This CDR3 region has 15 residues.

The V gene is TRBV6-6, the J gene TRBJ2-3; tentative D call: TRBD2 (6 bases). The CDR3 consists of 16 residues. Germline V gives CDR1 MNHNY, CDR2 SVGAGI (reference sequence). V lost 0 bases and J 0 bases, leaving 10 bases between the germline ends. This chain's CDR3 is CASSYSSGSSTDTQYF. In DNA form, the CDR3 reads TGTGCCAGCAGTTACTCGAGCGGGTCTAGCACAGATACGCAGTATTTT.

The rearrangement uses TRBV27 and TRBJ2-7, with D tentatively TRBD2 (6 bases). Between the trimmed V and J ends, which lost 5 bases and 0 bases, there was a span of 17 bases. This CDR3 region has 16 residues. Germline V gene sequence: CDR1 MNHEY, CDR2 SMNVEV (reference sequence). DNA for the CDR3: TGTGCCAGCAGTCCATCAAGCGGGCAGAGCTCCTACGAGCAGTACTTC. It translates to CASSPSSGQSSYEQYF.

V is TRBV7-2 and J is TRBJ2-5, with 11 bases matching TRBD1. CDR1 is SGHTA, CDR2 FQGNSA, per germline. The CDR3 has 15 amino acids. After removal of 4 bases from V and 4 bases from J, the junction contained 5 bases not matched to a gene. The CDR3 protein is CASSSDRGLGETQYF. CDR3 DNA sequence: TGTGCCAGCAGCTCGGACAGGGGGCTCGGAGAGACCCAGTACTTC.

V usage is TRBV15 and J usage is TRBJ2-1; the D gene is possibly TRBD2 (6 bases). V was trimmed by 0 bases and J by 3 bases, leaving 15 bases between them. The CDR3 has 17 amino acids. CDR1 and CDR2 (germline): LNHNV, YYDKDF (reference sequence). This CDR3 is CATSRDFRGTFYNEQFF. CDR3 DNA: TGTGCCACCAGCAGAGATTTTCGCGGGACTTTCTACAATGAGCAGTTCTTC.

V and J are TRBV28 and TRBJ1-1, with 10 bases aligning to TRBD1. This CDR3 spans 15 amino acids. Trimming removed 6 bases from V and 5 bases from J; junction bases left unmatched: 9. The germline V gene encodes CDR1 MDHEN and CDR2 SYDVKM. The CDR3 DNA sequence: TGTGCCAGCAGCCAATCGACAGGGGGCCGGACTGAAGCTTTCTTT. Its protein product is CASSQSTGGRTEAFF.